These 15 T cell receptor beta chains came from one sample sequenced in a study of blood T cell repertoires in COVID-19. The data were produced by immunoSEQ multiplex PCR, yet TCRdb's version contains in-frame clones alone and is incomplete. The sample contains some 100,000 clones, 85% to 90% of which appear only once. The source material was peripheral blood. These receptors all come from a human donor in a cohort sampled during active COVID-19.

V is TRBV11-2 and J is TRBJ2-3; TRBD2 might be the D (6 bases). Trimming shortened V by 5 bases and J by 2 bases, and 14 bases separated the two germline ends. From germline, CDR1 is SGHAT and CDR2 FQNNGV. The length of the CDR3 is 15 residues. The CDR3 bases are TGTGCCAGCAGCCGCCCCGCGGGGTCCACAGATACGCAGTATTTT. It is translated as CASSRPAGSTDTQYF.

CDR3 sequence: CAISESTRNSGANVLTF. CDR3 coding DNA: TGTGCCATCAGTGAGTCGACACGGAACTCTGGGGCCAACGTCCTGACTTTC. The V call is TRBV10-3, the J call TRBJ2-6; D gene unclear. V was shortened by 0 bases and J by 0 bases, with 9 bases between the two germline ends. From germline, CDR1 is ENHRY and CDR2 SYGVKD. The CDR3 length is 17 residues.

The V call is TRBV24-1, the J call TRBJ2-3, with TRBD2 matching 11 bases. V trimming: 4 bases; J trimming: 1 base; junction bases outside the gene matches: 12. The CDR3 runs to 19 residues. CDR1 KGHDR and CDR2 SFDVKD come from the germline V gene. CDR3 in amino acids: CATSDTGTSGWWGTDTQYF. The CDR3 DNA reads as TGTGCCACCAGTGACACCGGGACTAGCGGTTGGTGGGGCACAGATACGCAGTATTTT.

J is TRBJ1-6 and V is TRBV6-2 or TRBV6-3; 7 nucleotides align to TRBD1. In germline, CDR1 is MNHEY, CDR2 SVGEGT. With 5 bases clipped from V and 9 bases from J, the junction kept 10 bases outside the gene matches. The CDR3 contains 15 residues. The CDR3 loop is CASSRDSWHLSPLHF. CDR3 coding DNA: TGTGCCAGCAGTCGGGACAGCTGGCATCTTTCACCCCTCCACTTT.

The chain joins TRBV21-1 to TRBJ2-3; the D segment call TRBD2 is taken from the table without a DNA check. TRBV21-1 is tagged as a pseudogene. There are 16 residues in the CDR3. The CDR3 is CASSKRYGTSADTQYF. The CDR3 coding sequence is TGTGCCAGCAGCAAACGATACGGGACTAGCGCAGATACGCAGTATTTT.

The chain employs TRBV5-4 and TRBJ2-7, with a tentative D call TRBD1 (6 bases). This CDR3 contains 12 residues. Trimming removed 4 bases at V and 4 bases at J, with 9 bases between. Germline assignment: CDR1 SGHNT and CDR2 YYREEE (reference sequence). CDR3: CASSRDIYEQYF. The CDR3 coding sequence is TGTGCCAGCAGCCGGGACATTTACGAGCAGTACTTC.

The J gene is TRBJ2-5, the V gene TRBV7-9; 7 positions agree with TRBD1. Germline CDR1 reads SEHNR; CDR2 reads FQNEAQ (reference sequence). This CDR3 contains 13 residues. The V segment lost 4 bases and the J segment 3 bases; nucleotides outside the gene matches: 2. The CDR3 sequence is CASSWDRKETQYF. The CDR3 nucleotides read TGTGCCAGCAGCTGGGACAGAAAAGAGACCCAGTACTTC.

The V call is TRBV12-3 or TRBV12-4, the J call TRBJ2-7; 10 bases align to TRBD1. The CDR3 extends over 13 amino acids. Trimming took 8 bases from V and 6 from J; bases not matched to a gene: 7. Here the CDR3 reads CASGPRTGGEQYF. The CDR3 nucleotides read TGTGCCAGCGGCCCGAGGACAGGGGGCGAGCAGTACTTC.

The chain combines TRBV2 with TRBJ1-4; D is unclear. V was trimmed by 6 bases and J by 0 bases, leaving 8 bases between them. The germline gives CDR1 SNHLY, CDR2 FYNNEI. This CDR3 spans 14 amino acids. This CDR3 is CASRRGATNEKLFF. CDR3 nucleotides: TGTGCCAGCAGGCGGGGAGCAACTAATGAAAAACTGTTTTTT.

This sequence joins TRBV19 and TRBJ1-1; 10 bases match TRBD1. Germline loops: CDR1 LNHDA, CDR2 SQIVND (reference sequence). CDR3 length equals 13 residues. V gave up 10 bases and J gave up 5 bases; unmatched junction bases: 7. CDR3 sequence reads: CATSRTGGTEAFF. As DNA, the CDR3 is TGTGCCACTTCTCGGACAGGGGGGACTGAAGCTTTCTTT.

V is TRBV5-1 and J is TRBJ1-1; D gene uncertain. CDR1 and CDR2 (germline): SGHRS, YFSETQ. V was cut by 0 bases and J by 1 base, with 13 bases left in between. The CDR3 sequence is 16 residues long. This chain's CDR3 is CASSLGRAMGNTEAFF. The CDR3 bases are TGCGCCAGCAGCTTGGGGCGGGCAATGGGGAACACTGAAGCTTTCTTT.

The chain joins TRBV13 to TRBJ2-5; D might be TRBD2 (5 bases). Trimming shortened V by 4 bases and J by 5 bases, and 26 bases separated the two germline ends. This CDR3 region has 18 residues. Per germline, CDR1 PRHDT and CDR2 FYEKMQ (reference sequence). CDR3 DNA sequence: TGTGCCAGCAGCTCGGCCCTAGAGGGAGATATTAGGATGGAGACCCAGTACTTC. Translating gives CASSSALEGDIRMETQYF. Supplemented by reference TRBV13 and TRBJ2-5, the full variable domain reads AAGVIQSPRHLIKEKRETATLKCYPIPRHDTVYWYQQGPGQDPQFLISFYEKMQSDKGSIPDRFSAQQFSDYHSELNMSSLELGDSALYFCASSSALEGDIRMETQYFGPGTRLLVL.

The chain couples TRBV27 to TRBJ1-3, with D possibly being TRBD1 (5 bases). CDR1 is MNHEY, CDR2 SMNVEV, per germline (reference sequence). V was pared by 3 bases and J by 0 bases, with 12 bases between. CDR3 size: 16 residues. The CDR3, as DNA: TGTGCCAGCAGTTTTTTGGGGGGAAGCTCTGGAAACACCATATATTTT. It translates to CASSFLGGSSGNTIYF.

Worth noting for this clone: Within the sample, other DNA sequences also encode this same CDR3. The rearrangement joins TRBV2 to TRBJ2-7; a possible D gene is TRBD1 (8 bases). V shed 2 bases and J shed 2 bases, with 19 bases lying between them. CDR1 is SNHLY and CDR2 is FYNNEI in the germline V gene. This CDR3 region has 17 residues. Written as DNA, the CDR3 is TGTGCCAGCAGTGAATGGGGGGGGCCAGGGGGCACCTACGAGCAGTACTTC. This codes for CASSEWGGPGGTYEQYF.

The V gene is TRBV14, the J gene TRBJ2-2; D unclear. CDR1 and CDR2 (germline): SGHDN, FVKESK. The CDR3 extends over 13 amino acids. The V end lost 4 bases, the J end lost 6 bases, and 9 bases lay between the germline ends. This chain's CDR3 is CASSLQPPGELFF. DNA of the CDR3: TGTGCCAGCAGCCTACAGCCCCCCGGGGAGCTGTTTTTT.